This record concerns one T cell receptor beta chain sequence. Antigen: not known. Its ends do not fully match the called genes, so a read error is possible. Germline lookup yields CDR1 MGHDK and CDR2 SYGVNS. The CDR3 is 11 amino acids. This entry belongs to a study of T cell clonotyping in hematopoietic cell transplantation. The repertoire was sequenced with immunoSEQ multiplex PCR; TCRdb's copy has only in-frame clones and lacks some. This table has 7,000 or so clones, around 37% appearing once. Study-wide findings and caveats: At the given depth, recipient repertoires were over 95% de novo clonotypes. Cells were unsorted, so CD4 and CD8 contributions were not separated.

The chain links TRBV25-1 to TRBJ2-5; D is perhaps TRBD2 (6 bases). The sequencing used peripheral blood mononuclear cells, collected 30 days after allogeneic stem cell transplant. The TCR was taken from a female patient aged 55-70 years who had an allogeneic stem cell transplant, so the T cells may come from the graft donor. Some clones in this sample may be carry-over from other donors' samples. The CDR3: CASSEPGLLHF. CDR3 coding DNA: TGTGCCAGCAGTGAACCGGGACTCTTGCACTTC.